This T cell receptor (beta chain) was found in a study of T-cell memory formation after mild COVID-19. Background on the study: The study found TCR clusters largely donor specific.

This CDR3 is built from 12 residues. V was pared by 6 bases and J by 15 bases, with 18 bases between. Germline CDR1 reads LNHDA; CDR2 reads SQIVND (reference sequence). Overall study findings and caveats: The finding that pre-infection memory included some responding clones suggested that cross-reactive memory joined. Researchers could not confirm that second-wave clones peaking on day 37 targeted SARS-CoV-2. Researchers report contracting CD4+ clones mostly in CM and EM, with CD8+ clones in EMRA.

In TCRdb, the 5' RACE reads were re-called with MiXCR into one record per CDR3 protein. The sample carries just over 150,000 distinct CDR3 sequences, roughly 28% recorded once. On this clonotype: No antigen is known for it.

Sequencing was done on a sample of PBMCs or a T cell subset sorted from them (not recorded which). The chain carries TRBV19 and TRBJ2-1; perhaps TRBD2 as D (5 bases). This sequence was found in an adult woman who had mild COVID-19 (a few samples of this study predate the infection). Cell type and time point are not known. The CDR3 DNA sequence: TGTGCCAGTAGCCTCCGGGCGGGTTTTGTGTTCTTC. Residues: CASSLRAGFVFF.